The 22 T cell receptor beta chains given below trace back to one sample, sequenced in a study of brain T cells in children with intractable seizures. Assay used: immunoSEQ multiplex PCR; TCRdb lists only in-frame clones, some missing. The sample has about 340,000 clones; over 90% are singletons. Time point defined: blood from clinic visit 5 months post-surgery; TSC patient then seizure free. The sample was peripheral blood, taken around 5 months after surgery. The receptors come from a boy less than two years old with tuberous sclerosis and intractable seizures.

The chain joins TRBV14 to TRBJ2-1, with 12 bases identical to TRBD2. The CDR3 totals 18 residues. CDR1 and CDR2 from the germline V gene are SGHDN and FVKESK. V was clipped by 4 bases and J by 0 bases; unmatched bases: 7. CDR3 sequence (DNA): TGTGCCAGCAGCCGTGGGACTAGCGGGTTTAACTCCTACAATGAGCAGTTCTTC. Protein product: CASSRGTSGFNSYNEQFF.

This chain links TRBV7-8 with TRBJ1-2; D gene uncertain. CDR1 is SGHVS, CDR2 FQNEAQ, per germline. Trimming removed 4 bases at V and 4 bases at J, with 16 bases between. The CDR3 has 15 residues. The CDR3 bases are TGTGCCAGCAGCTCTGCGGTTGGCAGTAGCTATGGCTACACCTTC. Protein: CASSSAVGSSYGYTF.

J is TRBJ1-2 and V is TRBV4-2; a possible D gene is TRBD1 (5 bases). There are 14 residues in the CDR3. Germline CDR1 is LGHNA and CDR2 is YNFKEQ. V was cut by 0 bases and J by 4 bases, with 9 bases left in between. CDR3: CASSQDEGSYGYTF. DNA for the CDR3: TGTGCCAGCAGCCAAGATGAGGGGAGCTATGGCTACACCTTC.

Concerning this clone: Distinct nucleotide sequences in the sample also encode this CDR3. The chain recombines TRBV2 with TRBJ2-7; D unresolved. The V and J ends lost 4 bases and 0 bases respectively, with 1 base between them. The CDR3 spans 11 residues. Germline V gene sequence: CDR1 SNHLY, CDR2 FYNNEI. The CDR3 protein is CASSVSYEQYF. CDR3 DNA: TGTGCCAGCAGTGTCTCCTACGAGCAGTACTTC. Drawing the rest from reference TRBV2 and TRBJ2-7, the complete variable domain is EPEVTQTPSHQVTQMGQEVILRCVPISNHLYFYWYRQILGQKVEFLVSFYNNEISEKSEIFDDQFSVERPDGSNFTLKIRSTKLEDSAMYFCASSVSYEQYFGPGTRLTVT.

The V gene is TRBV5-1, the J gene TRBJ1-5; TRBD1 matches at 7 bases. This CDR3 is 14 amino acids long. J lost 4 bases, V lost 5 bases, and 6 bases had no gene match. CDR1 SGHRS and CDR2 YFSETQ come from the germline V gene. The CDR3 loop reads CASSTGTENQPQHF. CDR3 bases: TGCGCCAGCAGTACCGGGACAGAAAATCAGCCCCAGCATTTT. Full variable domain (rest looked up from reference TRBV5-1 and TRBJ1-5): KAGVTQTPRYLIKTRGQQVTLSCSPISGHRSVSWYQQTPGQGLQFLFEYFSETQRNKGNFPGRFSGRQFSNSRSEMNVSTLELGDSALYLCASSTGTENQPQHFGDGTRLSIL.

The chain couples TRBV7-8 to TRBJ1-5; 8 bases match TRBD1. Germline CDR1 is SGHVS and CDR2 is FQNEAQ. V lost 4 bases and J lost 6; bases outside the gene matches: 8. This CDR3 has 15 residues. CDR3 sequence reads: CASSSRTGNSQPQHF. The DNA for the CDR3 is TGTGCCAGCAGCTCCAGGACAGGGAATAGTCAGCCCCAGCATTTT.

The chain is built from TRBV5-5 and TRBJ1-1; D is unclear. Between the trimmed V and J ends, which lost 0 bases and 5 bases, there was a span of 8 bases. CDR1 is SGHKS, CDR2 YYEKEE, per germline (reference sequence). The CDR3 contains 13 residues. Here the CDR3 reads CASSLEGNTEAFF. The DNA for the CDR3 is TGTGCCAGCAGCTTGGAGGGCAATACTGAAGCTTTCTTT.

This sequence joins TRBV4-2 and TRBJ1-2; 8 nucleotides match TRBD1. Trimming cost V 2 bases and J 5 bases; bases outside gene matches: 7. CDR1 LGHNA and CDR2 YNFKEQ come from the germline V gene. The CDR3 sequence is 15 residues long. CDR3 residues: CASSQSPDREYGYTF. The DNA of the CDR3 is TGTGCCAGCAGCCAATCCCCGGACAGGGAGTATGGCTACACCTTC.

The V and J genes are TRBV4-1 and TRBJ2-3, with 9 bases fitting TRBD2. This CDR3 contains 14 residues. Per the germline V gene, CDR1 is MGHRA and CDR2 is YSYEKL. The trim removed 5 bases at V and 1 base at J, leaving 1 base unmatched. CDR3 amino acids: CASSERGGTDTQYF. CDR3 nucleotides: TGCGCCAGCAGCGAGCGGGGGGGCACAGATACGCAGTATTTT.

The genes are TRBV4-1 and TRBJ1-3; TRBD1 is a possible D gene (5 bases). The CDR3 extends over 16 amino acids. The V gene lost 4 bases and the J gene lost 0 bases, with 13 bases spanning the gap. Germline V CDR1 and CDR2: MGHRA, YSYEKL. The CDR3 nucleotides are TGCGCCAGCAGCCTGATACAGGATAGCTCTGGAAACACCATATATTTT. Encoded protein: CASSLIQDSSGNTIYF.

The V call is TRBV15, the J call TRBJ1-5; TRBD1 matches 7 bases. Per the germline V gene, CDR1 is LNHNV and CDR2 is YYDKDF (reference sequence). The CDR3 is made up of 15 amino acids. V shed 3 bases and J 0 bases; nucleotides not matched to a gene: 2. Written as DNA, the CDR3 is TGTGCCACCAGCAGGGGACAGAATAGCAATCAGCCCCAGCATTTT. Protein sequence: CATSRGQNSNQPQHF.

V is TRBV19 and J is TRBJ2-1, with D perhaps matching TRBD1 or TRBD2 (5 bases each). CDR3 length: 14 residues. Trimming took 3 bases from V and 3 from J, leaving 9 bases between them. CDR1 is LNHDA, CDR2 SQIVND, per germline (reference sequence). The CDR3 DNA sequence: TGTGCCAGTAGTATTGGGGGAGACTACAATGAGCAGTTCTTC. Encoded protein: CASSIGGDYNEQFF.

V gene TRBV7-9 combines with J gene TRBJ1-2, with D unresolved. The V end was cut by 0 bases, the J end by 0 bases, with 8 bases between. CDR1 and CDR2 (germline): SEHNR, FQNEAQ (reference sequence). This CDR3 region has 15 residues. Written as DNA, the CDR3 is TGTGCCAGCAGCTTAGCTATAGGGACTAACTATGGCTACACCTTC. This sequence encodes CASSLAIGTNYGYTF.

V usage is TRBV15 and J usage is TRBJ2-1, with a weak D call TRBD2 (7 bases). The CDR3 has 13 amino acids. V shed 3 bases and J shed 13 bases, with 16 bases lying between them. The germline V gene has CDR1 LNHNV and CDR2 YYDKDF (reference sequence). CDR3 residues: CATSRAGATLQFF. As DNA, the CDR3 is TGTGCCACCAGCAGGGCGGGGGCTACTTTACAGTTCTTC. Variable domain in full (rest from reference TRBV15 and TRBJ2-1): DAMVIQNPRYQVTQFGKPVTLSCSQTLNHNVMYWYQQKSSQAPKLLFHYYDKDFNNEADTPDNFQSRRPNTSFCFLDIRSPGLGDTAMYLCATSRAGATLQFFGPGTRLTVL.

The chain is built from TRBV19 and TRBJ1-1; no definite D call. The CDR3 has 13 residues. V dropped 5 bases and J dropped 0 bases, with 7 bases sitting between them. Germline V gene data show CDR1 as LNHDA and CDR2 as SQIVND (reference sequence). The CDR3 here is CASSVELNTEAFF. CDR3 sequence (DNA): TGTGCCAGTAGTGTCGAATTGAACACTGAAGCTTTCTTT.

This chain connects TRBV28 to TRBJ1-2, with D possibly matching TRBD1 (5 bases). The CDR3 sequence is 13 residues long. CDR1 and CDR2 (germline): MDHEN, SYDVKM. V was shortened by 8 bases and J by 3 bases, with 13 bases between the two germline ends. The CDR3 sequence is CASWGPEDYGYTF. In nucleotides, the CDR3 is TGTGCCAGCTGGGGCCCCGAAGACTATGGCTACACCTTC.

The chain uses TRBV27 and TRBJ2-7; a weak D match, TRBD1 (5 bases). CDR3 length equals 13 residues. Trimming removed 5 bases at V and 3 bases at J, with 11 bases between. The germline V gene encodes CDR1 MNHEY and CDR2 SMNVEV (reference sequence). In DNA form, the CDR3 reads TGTGCCAGCAGTGCCGACAGAGGCTACGAGCAGTACTTC. Its protein is CASSADRGYEQYF.

The J gene is TRBJ1-2, the V gene TRBV12-3 or TRBV12-4, with 8 bases fitting TRBD1. J gave up 7 bases and V 8 bases, and 6 bases lay outside the gene matches. The CDR3 length is 12 residues. CDR3 residues: CASRETGVGYTF. Written as DNA, the CDR3 is TGTGCCAGCCGGGAGACAGGGGTTGGCTACACCTTC.

The chain uses TRBV30 and TRBJ2-3, with D perhaps matching TRBD1 (6 bases). This CDR3 spans 17 amino acids. Germline-derived CDR1 and CDR2 are GTSNPN and SVGIG (reference sequence). The V end was cut by 2 bases, the J end by 7 bases, with 25 bases between. This CDR3 reads CAWSPDTGHPMMNTQYF. CDR3 nucleotide sequence: TGTGCCTGGAGTCCGGATACGGGACACCCGATGATGAATACGCAGTATTTT.

The chain uses TRBV5-8 and TRBJ2-7; D gene uncertain. The V end lost 0 bases, the J end lost 3 bases, and 7 bases lay between the germline ends. Germline assignment: CDR1 SGHTS and CDR2 YDEGEE. This CDR3 is 13 amino acids long. CDR3 sequence (DNA): TGTGCCAGCAGCTTGGCCCCCTTCTACGAGCAGTACTTC. The encoded protein is CASSLAPFYEQYF. Combining the CDR3 with reference TRBV5-8 and TRBJ2-7 gives the whole variable domain EAGVTQSPTHLIKTRGQQATLRCSPISGHTSVYWYQQALGLGLQFLLWYDEGEERNRGNFPPRFSGRQFPNYSSELNVNALELEDSALYLCASSLAPFYEQYFGPGTRLTVT.

The chain is built from TRBV5-1 and TRBJ2-2; no clear D. Germline V CDR1 and CDR2: SGHRS, YFSETQ. This CDR3 contains 16 residues. The ends were cut back, 4 bases at V and 0 bases at J, with 13 bases in the middle. CDR3 DNA sequence: TGCGCCAGCAGCCCCCCCTACGGAACGAACACCGGGGAGCTGTTTTTT. It specifies CASSPPYGTNTGELFF.

This chain links TRBV11-3 with TRBJ2-1; 9 nucleotides agree with TRBD2. V was clipped by 2 bases and J by 5 bases; unmatched bases: 7. The CDR3 is 16 amino acids. Germline V gene data show CDR1 as SGHNT and CDR2 as YENEEA. The CDR3 loop reads CASSLSLAGTNNEQFF. CDR3 nucleotides: TGTGCCAGCAGCTTAAGTCTAGCGGGAACCAACAATGAGCAGTTCTTC.